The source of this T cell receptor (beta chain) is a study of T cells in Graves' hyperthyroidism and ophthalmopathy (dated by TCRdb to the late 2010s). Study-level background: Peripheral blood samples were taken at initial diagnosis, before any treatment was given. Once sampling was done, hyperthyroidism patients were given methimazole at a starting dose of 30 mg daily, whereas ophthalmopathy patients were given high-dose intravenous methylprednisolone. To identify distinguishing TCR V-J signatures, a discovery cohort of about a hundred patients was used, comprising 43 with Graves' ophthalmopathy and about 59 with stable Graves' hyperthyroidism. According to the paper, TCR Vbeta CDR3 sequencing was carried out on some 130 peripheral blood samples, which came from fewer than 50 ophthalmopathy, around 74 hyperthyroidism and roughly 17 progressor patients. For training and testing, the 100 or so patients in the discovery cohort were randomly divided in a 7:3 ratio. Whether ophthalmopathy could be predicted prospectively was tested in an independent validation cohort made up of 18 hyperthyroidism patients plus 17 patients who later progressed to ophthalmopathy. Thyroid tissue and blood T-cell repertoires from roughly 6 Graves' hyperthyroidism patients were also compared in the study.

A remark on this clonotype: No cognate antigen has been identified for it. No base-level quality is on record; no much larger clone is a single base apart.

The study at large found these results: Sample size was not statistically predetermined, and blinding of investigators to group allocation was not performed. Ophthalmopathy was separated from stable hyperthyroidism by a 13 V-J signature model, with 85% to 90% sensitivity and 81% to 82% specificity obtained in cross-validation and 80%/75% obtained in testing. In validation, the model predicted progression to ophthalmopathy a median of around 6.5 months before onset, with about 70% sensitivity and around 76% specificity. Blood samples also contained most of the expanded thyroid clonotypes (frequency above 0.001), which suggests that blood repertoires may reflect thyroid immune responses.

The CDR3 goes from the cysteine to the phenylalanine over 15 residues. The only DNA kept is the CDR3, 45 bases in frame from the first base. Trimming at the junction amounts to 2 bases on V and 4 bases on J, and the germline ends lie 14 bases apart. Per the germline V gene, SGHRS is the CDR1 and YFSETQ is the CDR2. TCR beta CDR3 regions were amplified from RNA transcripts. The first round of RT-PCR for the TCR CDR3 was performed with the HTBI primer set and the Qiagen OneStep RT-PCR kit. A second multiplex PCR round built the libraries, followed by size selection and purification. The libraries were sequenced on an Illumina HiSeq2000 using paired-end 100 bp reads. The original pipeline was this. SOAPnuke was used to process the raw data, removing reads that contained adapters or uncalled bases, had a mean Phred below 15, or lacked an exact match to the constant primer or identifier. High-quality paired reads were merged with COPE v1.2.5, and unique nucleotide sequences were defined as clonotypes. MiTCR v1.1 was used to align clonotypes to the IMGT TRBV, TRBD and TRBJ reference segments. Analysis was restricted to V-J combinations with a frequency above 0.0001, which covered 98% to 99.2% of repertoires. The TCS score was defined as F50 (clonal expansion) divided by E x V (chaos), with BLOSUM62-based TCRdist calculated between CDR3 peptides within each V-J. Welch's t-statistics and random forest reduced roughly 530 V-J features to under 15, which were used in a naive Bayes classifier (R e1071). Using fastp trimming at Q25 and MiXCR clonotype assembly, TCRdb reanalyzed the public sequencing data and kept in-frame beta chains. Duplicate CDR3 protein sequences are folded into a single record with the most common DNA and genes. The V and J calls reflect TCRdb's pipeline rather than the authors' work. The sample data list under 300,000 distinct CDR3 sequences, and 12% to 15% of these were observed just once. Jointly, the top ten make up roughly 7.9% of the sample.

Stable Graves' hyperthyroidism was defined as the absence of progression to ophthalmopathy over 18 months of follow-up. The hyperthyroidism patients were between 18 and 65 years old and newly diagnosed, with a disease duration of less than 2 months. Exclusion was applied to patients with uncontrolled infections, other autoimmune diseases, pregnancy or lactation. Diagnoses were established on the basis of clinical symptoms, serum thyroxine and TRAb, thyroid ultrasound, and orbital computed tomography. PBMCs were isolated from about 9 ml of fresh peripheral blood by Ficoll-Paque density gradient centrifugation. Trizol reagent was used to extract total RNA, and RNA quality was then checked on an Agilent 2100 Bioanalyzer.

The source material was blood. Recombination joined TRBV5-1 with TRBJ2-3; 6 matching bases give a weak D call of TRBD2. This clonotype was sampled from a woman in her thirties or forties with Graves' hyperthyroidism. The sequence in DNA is TGCGCCAGCAGCTTAGGACTAACGCGATCAGATACGCAGTATTTT. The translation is CASSLGLTRSDTQYF.